Listed below are T cell receptor beta chains from one sample, sequenced in a study of T cell responses to AZD1222 COVID-19 vaccine. Only in-frame clones appear in the TCRdb table, and some are missing; sequencing was by immunoSEQ multiplex PCR. The sample carries under 85,000 clones, roughly 88% recorded once. The sample was peripheral blood, taken on day 0 of MenACWY control vaccination. The origin of the receptors is an adult in good health. Both conserved end residues are part of each CDR3.

j_call	v_call	cdr3_aa
TRBJ2-7	TRBV11-1	CASSSQGRLYEQYF
TRBJ2-7	TRBV5-6	CASSLVGPQVLEQYF
TRBJ1-1	TRBV11-2	CASSYAGTNTEAFF
TRBJ1-2	TRBV24-1	CATSDEQVSYGYTF
TRBJ1-2	TRBV6-5	CASSYSPDYGYTF
TRBJ1-1	TRBV18	CASSPYGGYTEAFF
TRBJ1-2	TRBV19	CASSIRGAGYTF
TRBJ1-6	TRBV7-9	CASSGPDSPLHF
TRBJ2-7	TRBV5-1	CASSLEMGFHEQYF
TRBJ2-1	TRBV4-3	CASSQETSYNEQFF
TRBJ1-4	TRBV5-4	CASSSTTGLNEKLFF
TRBJ1-2	TRBV19	CARTGFNYGYTF
TRBJ2-3	TRBV3-1/TRBV3-2	CASSQEIAGGPRTDTQYF
TRBJ1-4	TRBV15	CATSRRPLGGAVATNEKLFF
TRBJ2-7	TRBV28	CASRSSRDRGRYEQYF
TRBJ2-6	TRBV5-1	CASSFWENSGANVLTF
TRBJ2-5	TRBV5-1	CASSPGTGKETQYF
TRBJ1-2	TRBV7-2	CASSSGQNYGYTF
TRBJ1-4	TRBV11-3	CASSLGGLTNEKLFF
TRBJ1-2	TRBV2	CASSAAYRGRAVGYTF
TRBJ1-5	TRBV19	CASSRQGVVNSNQPQHF
TRBJ2-5	TRBV9	CASSVADRTQETQYF
TRBJ2-2	TRBV24-1	CATSDPVGGLANTGELFF
TRBJ1-2	TRBV5-1	CASSQLSGGQVGYTF
TRBJ2-2	TRBV30	CAWKEGAGELFF
TRBJ2-3	TRBV2	CASQSDAANRADTQYF
TRBJ1-6	TRBV7-2	CASSWGTGGFNSPLHF
TRBJ1-5	TRBV18	CASSTSSGQPQHF
TRBJ2-1	TRBV6-5	CASSGDRVYYNEQFF